The source of this T cell receptor beta chain is a study of blood T cell repertoires in COVID-19. Study summary: Samples representing acute and convalescent COVID-19 were sourced from the United States, Italy and Spain.

Seattle patients were enrolled while actively infected and followed longitudinally. In the authors' methods: Reference gene primers were amplified, and this amplification served to estimate nucleated cell counts. The data were produced by immunoSEQ multiplex PCR, yet TCRdb's version contains in-frame clones alone and is incomplete. V, J and clone size are taken as reported in that table, and D and trimming were inferred from the DNA itself. The repertoire includes approximately 290,000 clones, roughly 80% of them detected once, and around 16% sits in the top ten. V gave up 9 bases and J gave up 10 bases; unmatched junction bases: 31. The CDR3 is 19 residues long.

Sequencing was done on a sample of peripheral blood. This TCR was sampled from a person between 70 and 80 years old with COVID-19, enrolled during active disease. The chain carries TRBV23-1 and TRBJ1-1; TRBD1 aligns across 8 bases. TRBV23-1 is designated an ORF whose function remains uncertain. The DNA of the CDR3 is TGCGCCAGGAACGACAAACGCTTACCTGCCGGACAGGGTGATTCCGCAGCTTTCTTT. Protein sequence: CARNDKRLPAGQGDSAAFF.